Shown below are 27 T cell receptor beta chains from a single sample sequenced in a study of blood T cell repertoires in COVID-19. TCRdb's table, derived via immunoSEQ multiplex PCR, lists solely in-frame clones and lacks some. The table has 110,000 to 150,000 clones, 65% to 80% seen once. Sample: peripheral blood. The receptor source for this set is a man aged 60 to 69 with acute or convalescent COVID-19.

The chain is built from TRBV3-1 (or the pseudogene TRBV3-2) and TRBJ1-6; no reliable D call. Germline loops: CDR1 LGHDT, CDR2 YNNKEL (reference sequence). This CDR3 spans 14 amino acids. The V end lost 3 bases, the J end lost 9 bases, and 12 bases lay between the germline ends. The CDR3 DNA is TGTGCCAGCAGCCATGGGAGGGCAGGTTCACCCCTCCACTTT. It translates to CASSHGRAGSPLHF.

J is TRBJ1-4 and V is TRBV5-1, with 10 bases that match TRBD1. The germline V gene encodes CDR1 SGHRS and CDR2 YFSETQ. The CDR3 is 14 residues long. V shed 2 bases and J 8 bases; nucleotides not matched to a gene: 3. The CDR3 region is CASSFGTGEEKLFF. The CDR3 DNA sequence: TGCGCCAGCAGCTTTGGGACAGGGGAGGAAAAACTGTTTTTT.

The V call is TRBV5-1, the J call TRBJ2-2; 7 bases are a match to TRBD2. The CDR3 is 15 amino acids. V lost 3 bases to trimming and J lost 7 bases; unmatched junction nucleotides: 9. The V gene's germline CDR1 is SGHRS and CDR2 YFSETQ. CDR3 sequence: CASSSSGQTVGELFF. The CDR3 region has the DNA TGCGCCAGCAGCTCTAGCGGCCAGACGGTCGGGGAGCTGTTTTTT.

In its sample, this clone was seen once. This chain uses TRBV28 with TRBJ2-2; TRBD1 aligns across 10 bases. Germline CDR1 is MDHEN and CDR2 is SYDVKM. This CDR3 region has 16 residues. V gave up 6 bases and J gave up 3 bases; unmatched junction bases: 7. CDR3 sequence: CASSLRDRGYTGELFF. The CDR3 coding sequence is TGTGCCAGCAGCCTCCGGGACAGGGGATACACCGGGGAGCTGTTTTTT. The full variable domain, completed using reference TRBV28 and TRBJ2-2, is DVKVTQSSRYLVKRTGEKVFLECVQDMDHENMFWYRQDPGLGLRLIYFSYDVKMKEKGDIPEGYSVSREKKERFSLILESASTNQTSMYLCASSLRDRGYTGELFFGEGSRLTVL.

V and J are TRBV3-1 (or the pseudogene TRBV3-2) and TRBJ1-2, with a tentative D call TRBD1 (5 bases). Trimming pared 4 bases from V and 4 bases from J, leaving 22 bases between. Germline V CDR1 and CDR2: LGHDT, YNNKEL (reference sequence). This CDR3 is built from 17 residues. Here the CDR3 reads CASSRQAGGLLFYGYTF. CDR3 coding DNA: TGTGCCAGCAGCCGGCAGGCGGGGGGACTACTGTTCTATGGCTACACCTTC.

The chain carries TRBV21-1 and TRBJ1-2; the DNA was not used to check the table's D call, TRBD1. TRBV21-1 is flagged as a pseudogene. The CDR3 contains 16 residues. The CDR3 spells CASSASGQFAYYGYTF. CDR3 nucleotide sequence: TGTGCCAGCAGCGCTTCTGGACAGTTTGCCTACTACGGCTACACCTTC.

The V call is TRBV4-1, the J call TRBJ2-2, with D possibly matching TRBD2 (5 bases). V shed 0 bases and J shed 6 bases, with 11 bases lying between them. CDR3 length: 15 amino acids. Germline V CDR1 and CDR2: MGHRA, YSYEKL. CDR3 in DNA: TGCGCCAGCAGCCAAGAAAGAGGGATTCCCGGGGAGCTGTTTTTT. Translated, it gives CASSQERGIPGELFF.

V usage is TRBV6-5 and J usage is TRBJ1-5; D is perhaps TRBD1 (6 bases). Trimming removed 6 bases at V and 4 bases at J, with 10 bases between. This CDR3 spans 13 amino acids. CDR1 is MNHEY, CDR2 SVGAGI, per germline. CDR3 loop: CASRGDMNQPQHF. Written as DNA, the CDR3 is TGTGCCAGCAGGGGGGACATGAATCAGCCCCAGCATTTT.

The chain is built from TRBV11-2 and TRBJ2-4, with D maybe TRBD1 (6 bases). CDR3 length: 13 residues. Germline V gene data show CDR1 as SGHAT and CDR2 as FQNNGV. The germline V and J ends were trimmed by 7 bases and 8 bases, with 15 bases remaining between them. CDR3 region: CASTRGRTDIQYF. Here the CDR3 DNA reads TGTGCCAGCACGAGGGGGAGAACAGACATTCAGTACTTC.

The chain carries TRBV19 and TRBJ2-2, with D perhaps matching TRBD1 (6 bases). Trimming took 9 bases from V and 4 from J, leaving 15 bases between them. Germline values: CDR1 LNHDA, CDR2 SQIVND (reference sequence). CDR3 length: 14 amino acids. As DNA, the CDR3 is TGTGCCAGCACGGATAGGGGGTTCACCGGGGAGCTGTTTTTT. Its translation: CASTDRGFTGELFF. Complete variable domain (other parts from reference TRBV19 and TRBJ2-2): DGGITQSPKYLFRKEGQNVTLSCEQNLNHDAMYWYRQDPGQGLRLIYYSQIVNDFQKGDIAEGYSVSREKKESFPLTVTSAQKNPTAFYLCASTDRGFTGELFFGEGSRLTVL.

The chain recombines TRBV5-1 with TRBJ2-7, with 9 bases that match TRBD1. This CDR3 has 15 amino acids. With 4 bases clipped from V and 5 bases from J, the junction kept 10 bases outside the gene matches. The germline gives CDR1 SGHRS, CDR2 YFSETQ. The CDR3: CASSPYRGRVNEQYF. For the CDR3, the DNA is TGCGCCAGCAGCCCTTACAGGGGGCGGGTTAACGAGCAGTACTTC.

The CDR3 nucleotides are TGTGCCAGCAGTTTATCCCCCGACAGGGTCGGGACAGATACGCAGTATTTT. As protein: CASSLSPDRVGTDTQYF. The V and J genes are TRBV27 and TRBJ2-3, with TRBD1 matching 7 bases. With 0 bases clipped from V and 3 bases from J, the junction kept 9 bases outside the gene matches. This CDR3 comprises 17 residues. CDR1 is MNHEY and CDR2 is SMNVEV in the germline V gene (reference sequence).

The chain couples TRBV19 to TRBJ2-7; 7 nucleotides align to TRBD1. The CDR3 has 14 residues. Germline lookup yields CDR1 LNHDA and CDR2 SQIVND (reference sequence). Trimming removed 6 bases from V and 5 bases from J; junction bases left unmatched: 10. CDR3 in amino acids: CASRKGTADDEQYF. The CDR3 DNA sequence: TGTGCCAGTAGAAAAGGGACAGCCGACGACGAGCAGTACTTC.

This clone was picked up one time. The rearrangement uses TRBV2 and TRBJ2-3, with TRBD1 matching 7 bases. From germline, CDR1 is SNHLY and CDR2 FYNNEI. CDR3 length: 15 amino acids. Losses at the gene ends were 8 bases for V and 4 bases for J; bases not matched to a gene: 12. The DNA for the CDR3 is TGTGCCAGCTCCCAGGACACAGGGGATCCAGATACGCAGTATTTT. As protein: CASSQDTGDPDTQYF.

The gene calls are TRBV27 and TRBJ2-1; TRBD1 matches 10 bases. Germline CDR1 reads MNHEY; CDR2 reads SMNVEV (reference sequence). The CDR3 has 16 amino acids. The ends lost 1 base at V and 7 bases at J; junction bases unmatched: 7. CDR3: CASSLWDPGQGNEQFF. CDR3 coding DNA: TGTGCCAGCAGTTTATGGGACCCGGGACAGGGGAATGAGCAGTTCTTC.

The gene calls are TRBV10-3 and TRBJ2-7; possible D gene TRBD1, 5 bases. Trimming shortened V by 2 bases and J by 1 base, and 12 bases separated the two germline ends. Germline V gene data show CDR1 as ENHRY and CDR2 as SYGVKD. This CDR3 has 15 residues. CDR3 DNA: TGTGCCATCAGTGAGGTTCAGGGTCAGTCCTACGAGCAGTACTTC. Protein sequence: CAISEVQGQSYEQYF.

This clone was seen just once. This chain connects TRBV5-1 to TRBJ2-5, with TRBD2 identical over 14 bases. Germline V lookup: CDR1 SGHRS, CDR2 YFSETQ. The CDR3 consists of 18 residues. V lost 4 bases, J lost 3 bases, and 11 bases stayed unmatched. DNA of the CDR3: TGCGCCAGCAGCCGGAGACTAGCGGGAGGGACCTCTGAAGAGACCCAGTACTTC. It specifies CASSRRLAGGTSEETQYF.

The chain links TRBV21-1 to TRBJ2-3; the listed D gene, TRBD2, was not tested against the DNA. TRBV21-1 corresponds to a pseudogene. This CDR3 has 18 residues. CDR3 loop: CASSTLGLAGAVTDTQYF. CDR3 nucleotide sequence: TGTGCCAGCAGCACTCTGGGACTAGCGGGAGCCGTAACAGATACGCAGTATTTT.

The chain carries TRBV5-1 and TRBJ2-7, with TRBD1 matching over 9 bases. Germline V gene data show CDR1 as SGHRS and CDR2 as YFSETQ. The CDR3 is made up of 15 amino acids. With V trimmed by 0 bases and J by 8 bases, 9 bases remained unmatched. CDR3 sequence (DNA): TGCGCCAGCAGCTTGGGGGACAGGGAGACTACGAAGCAGTACTTC. Protein: CASSLGDRETTKQYF.

In this sample, this clone turned up a few times. The rearrangement uses TRBV5-1 and TRBJ1-4; TRBD1 is a possible D gene (6 bases). The CDR3 has 16 residues. The V gene lost 0 bases and the J gene lost 3 bases, with 12 bases spanning the gap. Germline values: CDR1 SGHRS, CDR2 YFSETQ. The chain's CDR3 is CASSLAWGGSNEKLFF. CDR3 nucleotides: TGCGCCAGCAGCTTGGCCTGGGGGGGCTCTAATGAAAAACTGTTTTTT.

The V call is TRBV28, the J call TRBJ1-1, with a weak D call TRBD1 (5 bases). Trimming removed 8 bases at V and 1 base at J, with 20 bases between. CDR1 MDHEN and CDR2 SYDVKM come from the germline V gene. The length of the CDR3 is 16 residues. The CDR3 spells CASPQEGGGKNTEAFF. The CDR3 DNA sequence: TGTGCCAGCCCTCAGGAGGGTGGGGGGAAGAACACTGAAGCTTTCTTT.

The chain couples TRBV5-5 to TRBJ1-3; no clear D. CDR3 length: 15 amino acids. The V gene's germline CDR1 is SGHKS and CDR2 YYEKEE (reference sequence). V was trimmed by 4 bases and J by 4 bases, leaving 15 bases between them. This chain's CDR3 is CASSLRSSAGNTIYF. The DNA of the CDR3 is TGTGCCAGCAGCCTGAGGTCCTCGGCCGGAAACACCATATATTTT.

This chain links TRBV28 with TRBJ1-5; D unresolved. This CDR3 comprises 15 residues. CDR1 is MDHEN and CDR2 is SYDVKM in the germline V gene. Deletions cut 6 bases from V and 2 bases from J, with 14 bases between. The CDR3 region has the DNA TGTGCCAGCAGGGTTCGGGGTTGGGGCAATCAGCCCCAGCATTTT. This gives the protein CASRVRGWGNQPQHF.

The V call is TRBV11-3, the J call TRBJ2-7; TRBD2 agrees at 10 bases. Looked up from germline, CDR1 is SGHNT and CDR2 is YENEEA. The CDR3 loop spans 14 amino acids. V shed 2 bases, J shed 6 bases, and the junction held 4 bases outside the gene matches. The CDR3 region has the DNA TGTGCCAGCAGCTTAAATAGCGGGAGGACCGAGCAGTACTTC. Its translation is CASSLNSGRTEQYF.

This chain joins TRBV5-6 and TRBJ2-1; 11 bases match TRBD2. Germline loops: CDR1 SGHDT, CDR2 YYEEEE. The CDR3 runs to 18 residues. The junction had 12 bases not matched to a gene; V was cut back by 4 bases and J by 3 bases. The CDR3: CASSPSGTSGGFYNEQFF. In DNA form, the CDR3 reads TGTGCCAGCAGCCCAAGCGGGACTAGCGGAGGGTTCTACAATGAGCAGTTCTTC.

The V and J genes are TRBV28 and TRBJ1-1; the D gene is possibly TRBD1 (5 bases). From germline, CDR1 is MDHEN and CDR2 SYDVKM. This CDR3 is built from 14 residues. Between the trimmed V and J ends, which lost 5 bases and 8 bases, there was a span of 18 bases. The CDR3 DNA is TGTGCCAGCAGTCCCCTGGGGGGTTATAAAGAAGCTTTCTTT. Translating gives CASSPLGGYKEAFF. The entire variable domain, with the rest obtained from reference TRBV28 and TRBJ1-1, is as follows: DVKVTQSSRYLVKRTGEKVFLECVQDMDHENMFWYRQDPGLGLRLIYFSYDVKMKEKGDIPEGYSVSREKKERFSLILESASTNQTSMYLCASSPLGGYKEAFFGQGTRLTVV.

This clone was recorded a few times. The chain couples TRBV6-5 to TRBJ1-2, with TRBD1 as a possible D gene (5 bases). V shed 0 bases and J shed 6 bases, with 11 bases lying between them. The CDR3 is 14 residues long. Germline CDR1 reads MNHEY; CDR2 reads SVGAGI. This chain's CDR3 is CASSYSGGSHGYTF. The CDR3 DNA is TGTGCCAGCAGTTACTCCGGGGGGAGCCATGGCTACACCTTC.